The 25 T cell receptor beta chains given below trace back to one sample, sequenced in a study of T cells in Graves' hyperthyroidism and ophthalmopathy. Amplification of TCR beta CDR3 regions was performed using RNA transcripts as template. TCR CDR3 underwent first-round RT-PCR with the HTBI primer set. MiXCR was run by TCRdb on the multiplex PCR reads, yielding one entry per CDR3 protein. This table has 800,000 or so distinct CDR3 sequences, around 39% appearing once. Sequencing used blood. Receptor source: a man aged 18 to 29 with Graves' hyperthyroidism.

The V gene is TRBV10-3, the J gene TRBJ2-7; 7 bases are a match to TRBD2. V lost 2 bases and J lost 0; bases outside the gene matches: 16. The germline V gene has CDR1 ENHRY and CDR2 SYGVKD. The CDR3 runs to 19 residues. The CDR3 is CAISEIRTRDASSSYEQYF. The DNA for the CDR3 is TGTGCCATCAGTGAGATACGGACTAGAGACGCTTCAAGCTCCTACGAGCAGTACTTC.

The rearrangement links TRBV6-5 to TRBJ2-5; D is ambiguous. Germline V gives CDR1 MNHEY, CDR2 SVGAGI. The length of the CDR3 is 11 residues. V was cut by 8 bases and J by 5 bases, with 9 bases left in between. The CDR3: CASGVQETQYF. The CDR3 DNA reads TGTGCCAGCGGGGTTCAGGAGACCCAGTACTTC.

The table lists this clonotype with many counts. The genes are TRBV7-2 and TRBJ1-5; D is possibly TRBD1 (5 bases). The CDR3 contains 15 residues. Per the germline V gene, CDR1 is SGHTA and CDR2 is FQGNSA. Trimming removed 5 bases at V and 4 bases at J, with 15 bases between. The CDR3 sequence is CASSPVGLSNQPQHF. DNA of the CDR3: TGTGCCAGCAGCCCCGTGGGGCTGTCGAATCAGCCCCAGCATTTT.

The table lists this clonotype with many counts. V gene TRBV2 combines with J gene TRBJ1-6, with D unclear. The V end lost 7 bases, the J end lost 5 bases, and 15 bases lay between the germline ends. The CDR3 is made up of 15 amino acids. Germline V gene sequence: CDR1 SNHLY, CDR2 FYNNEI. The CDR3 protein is CASKANPLDNSPLHF. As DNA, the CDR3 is TGTGCCAGCAAGGCTAACCCCTTGGATAATTCACCCCTCCACTTT.

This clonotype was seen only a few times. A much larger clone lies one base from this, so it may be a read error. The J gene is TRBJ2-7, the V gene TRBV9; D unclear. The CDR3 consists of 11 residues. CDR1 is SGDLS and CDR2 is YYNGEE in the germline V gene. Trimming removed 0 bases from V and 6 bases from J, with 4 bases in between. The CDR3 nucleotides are TGTGCCAGCAGCGTAGCGAGCGAGCAGTACTTC. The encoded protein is CASSVASEQYF.

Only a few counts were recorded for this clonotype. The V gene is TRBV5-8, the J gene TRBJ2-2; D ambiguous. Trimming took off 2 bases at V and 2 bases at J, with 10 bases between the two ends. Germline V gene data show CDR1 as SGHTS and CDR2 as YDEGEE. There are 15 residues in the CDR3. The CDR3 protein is CASSLEVSNTGELFF. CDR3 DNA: TGTGCCAGCAGCTTAGAAGTATCAAACACCGGGGAGCTGTTTTTT.

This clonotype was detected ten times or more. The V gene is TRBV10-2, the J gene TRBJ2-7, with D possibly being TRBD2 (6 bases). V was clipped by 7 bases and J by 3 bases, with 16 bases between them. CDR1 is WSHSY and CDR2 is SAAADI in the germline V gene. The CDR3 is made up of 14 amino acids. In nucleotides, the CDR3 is TGCGCCAGCAACGAGGAGGGGCCTTTCTACGAGCAGTACTTC. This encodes CASNEEGPFYEQYF.

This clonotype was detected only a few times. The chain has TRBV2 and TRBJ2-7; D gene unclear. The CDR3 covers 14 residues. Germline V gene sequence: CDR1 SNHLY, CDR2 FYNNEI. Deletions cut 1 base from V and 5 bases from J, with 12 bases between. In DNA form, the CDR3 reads TGTGCCAGCAGTGAAGTGGCAGTTTTCAACGAGCAGTACTTC. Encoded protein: CASSEVAVFNEQYF.

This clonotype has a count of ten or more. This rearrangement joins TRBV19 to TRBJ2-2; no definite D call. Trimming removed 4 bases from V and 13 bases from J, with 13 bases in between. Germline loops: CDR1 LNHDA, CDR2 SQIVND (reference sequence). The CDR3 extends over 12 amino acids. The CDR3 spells CASSTAPIGLFF. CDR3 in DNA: TGTGCCAGTAGTACCGCCCCCATAGGGCTGTTTTTT.

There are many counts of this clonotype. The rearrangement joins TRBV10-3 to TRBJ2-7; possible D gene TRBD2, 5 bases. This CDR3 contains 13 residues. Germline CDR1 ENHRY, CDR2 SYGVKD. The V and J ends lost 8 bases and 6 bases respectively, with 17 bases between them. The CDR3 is CAIGIIHGGEQYF. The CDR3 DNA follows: TGTGCCATCGGCATAATCCACGGAGGCGAGCAGTACTTC.

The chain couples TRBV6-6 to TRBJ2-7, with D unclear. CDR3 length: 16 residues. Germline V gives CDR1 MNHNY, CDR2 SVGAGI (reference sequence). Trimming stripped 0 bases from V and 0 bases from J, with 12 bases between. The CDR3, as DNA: TGTGCCAGCAGTTACTCGAGAAAGGCGTACTCCTACGAGCAGTACTTC. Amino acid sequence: CASSYSRKAYSYEQYF.

CDR3 nucleotides: TGCAGTGCTAGAGATCGGAACGGAGAGACCCAGTACTTC. Translation: CSARDRNGETQYF. V gene TRBV20-1 combines with J gene TRBJ2-5, with D unclear. The germline V gene has CDR1 DFQATT and CDR2 SNEGSKA (reference sequence). The CDR3 consists of 13 residues. Between the trimmed V and J ends, which lost 0 bases and 4 bases, there was a span of 9 bases.

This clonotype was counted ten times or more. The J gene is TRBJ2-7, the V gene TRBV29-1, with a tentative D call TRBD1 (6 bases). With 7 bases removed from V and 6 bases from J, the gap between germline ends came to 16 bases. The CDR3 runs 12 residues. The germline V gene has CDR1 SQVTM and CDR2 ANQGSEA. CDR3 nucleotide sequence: TGCAGCGCACTAAACAGGGTTGGCGAGCAGTACTTC. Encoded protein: CSALNRVGEQYF.

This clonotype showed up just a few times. The CDR3 DNA follows: TGCGCCAGCAGCCAAGAGTCTCTCCGGCAGGGTACTTTCTTT. This codes for CASSQESLRQGTFF. The rearrangement uses TRBV4-1 and TRBJ1-1, with D perhaps TRBD1 (5 bases). The CDR3 spans 14 residues. The germline V gene has CDR1 MGHRA and CDR2 YSYEKL. With 0 bases removed from V and 12 bases from J, the gap between germline ends came to 17 bases.

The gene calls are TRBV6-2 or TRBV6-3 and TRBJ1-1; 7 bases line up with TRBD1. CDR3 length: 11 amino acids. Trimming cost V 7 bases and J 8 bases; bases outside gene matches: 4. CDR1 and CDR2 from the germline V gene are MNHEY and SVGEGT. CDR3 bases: TGTGCCAGCATGGGGACAGTCGAAGCTTTCTTT. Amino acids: CASMGTVEAFF.

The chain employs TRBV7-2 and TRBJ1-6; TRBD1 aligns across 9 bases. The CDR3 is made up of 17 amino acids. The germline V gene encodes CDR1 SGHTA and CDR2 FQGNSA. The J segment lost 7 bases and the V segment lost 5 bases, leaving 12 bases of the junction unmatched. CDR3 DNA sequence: TGTGCCAGCAGCCAAGACCTTGCCGGGACAGGGAATTCACCCCTCCACTTT. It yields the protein CASSQDLAGTGNSPLHF.

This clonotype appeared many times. CDR3 DNA: TGTGCCATCAGTGAAAACTCCCCGGGCCTGGGAGCGGGCGAAAAACTGTTTTTT. It encodes CAISENSPGLGAGEKLFF. V is TRBV10-3 and J is TRBJ1-4, with D uncertain. Germline assignment: CDR1 ENHRY and CDR2 SYGVKD. This CDR3 comprises 18 residues. Trimming took off 3 bases at V and 8 bases at J, with 25 bases between the two ends.

This chain's CDR3 is CASSNRRRGQGRNTEAFF. CDR3 coding DNA: TGTGCCAGCAGCAACAGACGTAGAGGACAGGGGCGTAATACTGAAGCTTTCTTT. V is TRBV10-3 and J is TRBJ1-1, with 9 nucleotides matching TRBD1. This CDR3 has 18 amino acids. J gave up 5 bases and V 10 bases, and 23 bases lay outside the gene matches. Germline V gene data show CDR1 as ENHRY and CDR2 as SYGVKD.

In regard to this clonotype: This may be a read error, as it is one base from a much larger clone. In DNA form, the CDR3 reads TGTGCCAGCAGCAGACAGGCTGATCAGCCCCAGCATTTT. Protein sequence: CASSRQADQPQHF. The genes are TRBV7-9 and TRBJ1-5; possibly TRBD1 for D (6 bases). V lost 5 bases to trimming and J lost 5 bases, with 10 bases between them. CDR1 is SEHNR, CDR2 FQNEAQ, per germline (reference sequence). The length of the CDR3 is 13 residues.

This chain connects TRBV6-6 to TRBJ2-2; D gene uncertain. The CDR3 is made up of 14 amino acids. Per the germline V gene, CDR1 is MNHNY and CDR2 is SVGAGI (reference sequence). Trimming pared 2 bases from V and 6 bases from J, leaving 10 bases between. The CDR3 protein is CASSYNLGPGELFF. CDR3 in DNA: TGTGCCAGCAGTTACAATCTCGGTCCCGGGGAGCTGTTTTTT.

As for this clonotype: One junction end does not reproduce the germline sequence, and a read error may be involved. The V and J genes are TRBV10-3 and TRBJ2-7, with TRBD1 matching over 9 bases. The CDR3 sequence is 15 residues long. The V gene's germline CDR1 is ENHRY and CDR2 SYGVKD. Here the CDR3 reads CASSPTGTGLHEQYF. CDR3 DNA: TGTGCCAGCAGTCCCACCGGGACAGGGCTCCACGAGCAGTACTTC.

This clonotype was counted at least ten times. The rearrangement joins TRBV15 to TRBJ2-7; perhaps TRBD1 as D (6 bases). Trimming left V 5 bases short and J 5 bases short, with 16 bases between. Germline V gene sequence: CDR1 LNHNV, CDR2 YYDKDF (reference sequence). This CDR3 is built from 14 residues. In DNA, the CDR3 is TGTGCCACCAGCGATGACCGGACAGACGACGAGCAGTACTTC. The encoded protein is CATSDDRTDDEQYF.

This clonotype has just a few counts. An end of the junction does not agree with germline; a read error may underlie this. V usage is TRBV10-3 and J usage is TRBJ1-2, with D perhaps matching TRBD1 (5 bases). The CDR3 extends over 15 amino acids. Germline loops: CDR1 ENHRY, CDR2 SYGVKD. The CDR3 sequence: CASSDVGNRIGGYTF. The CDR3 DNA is TGTGCCAGCAGTGACGTGGGGAACAGGATTGGTGGCTACACCTTC.

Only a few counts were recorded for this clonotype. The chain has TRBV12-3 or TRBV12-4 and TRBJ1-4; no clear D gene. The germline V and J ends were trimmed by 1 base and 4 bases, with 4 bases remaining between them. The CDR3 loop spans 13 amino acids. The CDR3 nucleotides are TGTGCCAGCAGTTTAGACGGTAATGAAAAACTGTTTTTT. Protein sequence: CASSLDGNEKLFF.

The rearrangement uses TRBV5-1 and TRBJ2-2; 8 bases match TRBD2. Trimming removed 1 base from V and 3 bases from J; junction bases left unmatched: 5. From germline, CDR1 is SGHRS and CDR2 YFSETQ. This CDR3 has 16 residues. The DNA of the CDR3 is TGCGCCAGCAGCTTGATCGGCGGGGGGCACACCGGGGAGCTGTTTTTT. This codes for CASSLIGGGHTGELFF.